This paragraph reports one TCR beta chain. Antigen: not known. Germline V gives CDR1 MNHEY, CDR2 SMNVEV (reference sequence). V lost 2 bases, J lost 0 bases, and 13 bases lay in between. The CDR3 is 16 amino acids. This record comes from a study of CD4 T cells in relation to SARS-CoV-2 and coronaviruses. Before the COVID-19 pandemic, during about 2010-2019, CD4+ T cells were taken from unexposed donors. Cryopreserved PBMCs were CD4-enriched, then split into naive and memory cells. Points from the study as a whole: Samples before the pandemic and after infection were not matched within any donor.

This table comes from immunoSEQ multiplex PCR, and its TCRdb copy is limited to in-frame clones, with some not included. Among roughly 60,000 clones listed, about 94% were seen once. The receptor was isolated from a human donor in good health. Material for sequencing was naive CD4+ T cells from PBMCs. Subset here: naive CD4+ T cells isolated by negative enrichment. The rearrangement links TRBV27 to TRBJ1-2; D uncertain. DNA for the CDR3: TGTGCCAGCAGTTTAACCGGAGGGTCTACTAACTATGGCTACACCTTC. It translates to CASSLTGGSTNYGYTF.